Following are 27 T cell receptor beta chains from one sample sequenced in a study of CD8+ T cells in alopecia areata. As for treatment: oral pan-JAK inhibitor, 5-10 mg twice daily. Sequencing templates came from extracted RNA that was reverse transcribed into cDNA. Here immunoSEQ multiplex PCR was the method, and the copy in TCRdb shows in-frame clones only, minus some. The sample consists of some 190,000 clones, 51% of them appearing once. The sequencing here drew on CD8+ T cells sorted from blood, taken around week 52, from a patient treated with tofacitinib. The origin of the receptors is a human donor with alopecia areata.

J is TRBJ1-2 and V is TRBV20-1; D remains ambiguous. This CDR3 has 11 amino acids. V shed 6 bases and J shed 1 base, with 6 bases lying between them. CDR1 and CDR2 from the germline V gene are DFQATT and SNEGSKA (reference sequence). CDR3 coding DNA: TGCAGTGCGTTGATTAACTATGGCTACACCTTC. Encoded protein: CSALINYGYTF.

The rearrangement uses TRBV2 and TRBJ2-7; no definite D call. V lost 2 bases to trimming and J lost 4 bases, with 6 bases between them. Germline CDR1 reads SNHLY; CDR2 reads FYNNEI. The CDR3 has 12 residues. The CDR3 region is CASSEPMYEQYF. CDR3 bases: TGTGCCAGCAGTGAACCCATGTACGAGCAGTACTTC.

The gene calls are TRBV5-1 and TRBJ2-3; D perhaps matches TRBD1 (6 bases). The germline CDR1 and CDR2 sequences are SGHRS and YFSETQ. CDR3 length: 14 amino acids. V was shortened by 0 bases and J by 4 bases, with 9 bases between the two germline ends. This chain's CDR3 is CASSLEQGPDTQYF. DNA of the CDR3: TGCGCCAGCAGCTTGGAACAGGGCCCAGATACGCAGTATTTT.

This rearrangement joins TRBV11-2 to TRBJ1-6; 8 bases are shared with TRBD1. CDR1 and CDR2 from the germline V gene are SGHAT and FQNNGV. This CDR3 has 16 residues. Losses at the gene ends were 5 bases for V and 7 bases for J; bases not matched to a gene: 10. CDR3 sequence: CASSPEGQEGNSPLHF. In DNA form, the CDR3 reads TGTGCCAGCAGCCCGGAGGGACAGGAGGGAAATTCACCCCTCCACTTT.

The chain links TRBV6-1 to TRBJ2-1, with D maybe TRBD1 (5 bases). Germline V gene data show CDR1 as MNHNS and CDR2 as SASEGT. V gave up 3 bases and J gave up 6 bases, with 12 bases separating them. The CDR3 length is 14 residues. This CDR3 reads CASSEGPIPNEQFF. CDR3 DNA: TGTGCCAGCAGTGAGGGGCCTATTCCCAATGAGCAGTTCTTC.

This clone came up once. This chain joins TRBV13 and TRBJ2-1, with 8 bases aligning to TRBD2. V shed 0 bases, J shed 7 bases, and the junction held 11 bases outside the gene matches. Germline V gene lookup returns CDR1 PRHDT and CDR2 FYEKMQ (reference sequence). The CDR3 is made up of 17 amino acids. DNA of the CDR3: TGTGCCAGCAGCTTAGGAGGCGGGGGGCCTACTGAGAATGAGCAGTTCTTC. Encoded protein: CASSLGGGGPTENEQFF.

The rearrangement links TRBV9 to TRBJ1-2; D remains unclear. Trimming left V 7 bases short and J 2 bases short, with 15 bases between. This CDR3 contains 14 residues. The germline V gene has CDR1 SGDLS and CDR2 YYNGEE. CDR3 coding DNA: TGTGCCAGCGGGTCCGTCACGGAGAACTATGGCTACACCTTC. It is translated as CASGSVTENYGYTF.

This clone was detected a few times. V usage is TRBV2 and J usage is TRBJ2-7; D tentatively reads TRBD1 or TRBD2 (5 bases each). This CDR3 has 12 residues. Deletions cut 8 bases from V and 2 bases from J, with 10 bases between. The germline V gene encodes CDR1 SNHLY and CDR2 FYNNEI. The chain's CDR3 is CASGSGPYEQYF. The CDR3 DNA sequence: TGTGCCAGCGGTTCGGGGCCCTACGAGCAGTACTTC.

This clone appeared a few times. J is TRBJ2-3 and V is TRBV7-6; 10 bases match TRBD2. Per the germline V gene, CDR1 is SGHVS and CDR2 is FNYEAQ. J gave up 6 bases and V 3 bases, and 12 bases lay outside the gene matches. The CDR3 consists of 17 residues. Here the CDR3 reads CASSLAPERGGRDTQYF. In DNA form, the CDR3 reads TGTGCCAGCAGCTTGGCCCCAGAGCGGGGGGGCCGGGATACGCAGTATTTT.

The chain links TRBV29-1 to TRBJ2-2; possible D gene TRBD2, 5 bases. Trimming cost V 6 bases and J 6 bases, with 17 bases left between them. The CDR3 extends over 14 amino acids. Germline CDR1 is SQVTM and CDR2 is ANQGSEA. The CDR3 DNA is TGCAGCGTCCACGGGTTTGAGGGTGCCGGGGAGCTGTTTTTT. Its translation: CSVHGFEGAGELFF.

The gene calls are TRBV4-1 and TRBJ2-7; D unclear. The germline CDR1 and CDR2 sequences are MGHRA and YSYEKL. CDR3 length: 14 residues. The V end was cut by 2 bases, the J end by 0 bases, with 8 bases between. CDR3: CASSQRKGSYEQYF. Here the CDR3 DNA reads TGCGCCAGCAGCCAAAGAAAGGGCTCCTACGAGCAGTACTTC.

The chain is built from TRBV6-5 and TRBJ2-5, with 8 bases lining up with TRBD1. This CDR3 is built from 12 residues. Germline V gene data show CDR1 as MNHEY and CDR2 as SVGAGI. V shed 7 bases and J 3 bases; nucleotides not matched to a gene: 1. The chain's CDR3 is CASMTGEETQYF. In DNA, the CDR3 is TGTGCCAGCATGACAGGGGAAGAGACCCAGTACTTC.

The genes are TRBV6-5 and TRBJ2-7; D not certain. The CDR3 length is 13 residues. The germline gives CDR1 MNHEY, CDR2 SVGAGI. Trimming pared 5 bases from V and 3 bases from J, leaving 11 bases between. Here the CDR3 reads CASSQLSHYEQYF. In nucleotides, the CDR3 is TGTGCCAGCAGTCAACTAAGTCACTACGAGCAGTACTTC.

This clone was counted many times. Other DNA sequences in this specimen translate into the identical CDR3. This chain uses TRBV6-4 with TRBJ2-2, with D unresolved. Trimming shortened V by 0 bases and J by 2 bases, and 4 bases separated the two germline ends. Germline CDR1 is MRHNA and CDR2 is SNTAGT. CDR3 length equals 14 residues. The chain's CDR3 is CASSDSTNTGELFF. CDR3 in DNA: TGTGCCAGCAGTGACTCGACTAACACCGGGGAGCTGTTTTTT.

This clone has just a few counts. The chain employs TRBV6-6 and TRBJ2-5; 7 bases are a match to TRBD2. The germline V gene has CDR1 MNHNY and CDR2 SVGAGI (reference sequence). The CDR3 spans 14 residues. V lost 6 bases to trimming and J lost 1 base; unmatched junction nucleotides: 5. The CDR3: CASSLPGGQETQYF. The CDR3 nucleotides are TGTGCCAGCAGCCTTCCGGGGGGCCAAGAGACCCAGTACTTC.

The chain recombines TRBV29-1 with TRBJ1-1; TRBD1 aligns across 9 bases. Germline trimming cut 3 bases from V and 2 bases from J; bases unmatched to any gene: 4. CDR3 length equals 14 residues. Germline CDR1 SQVTM, CDR2 ANQGSEA. The CDR3, as DNA: TGCAGCGTTGATGACAGGGGGAGAAACACTGAAGCTTTCTTT. Protein sequence: CSVDDRGRNTEAFF.

This clone was recorded only once. The J gene is TRBJ2-1, the V gene TRBV13; D gene uncertain. V was cut by 0 bases and J by 8 bases, with 8 bases left in between. The CDR3 has 13 amino acids. Germline values: CDR1 PRHDT, CDR2 FYEKMQ (reference sequence). The CDR3 nucleotides read TGTGCCAGCAGCTTAGGCCGCACCCATGAGCAGTTCTTC. This gives the protein CASSLGRTHEQFF.

This rearrangement joins TRBV10-3 to TRBJ1-2; 11 nucleotides line up with TRBD1. The V gene end was trimmed by 0 bases and the J gene end by 7 bases; junction bases not matched to a gene: 1. This CDR3 has 14 residues. The germline CDR1 and CDR2 sequences are ENHRY and SYGVKD. CDR3: CAISESDRGPGYTF. The DNA for the CDR3 is TGTGCCATCAGTGAGTCGGACAGGGGGCCTGGCTACACCTTC.

The genes are TRBV5-4 and TRBJ2-2; possible D gene TRBD2, 6 bases. CDR3 length equals 15 residues. The ends were cut back, 0 bases at V and 4 bases at J, with 10 bases in the middle. Per the germline V gene, CDR1 is SGHNT and CDR2 is YYREEE (reference sequence). CDR3 sequence: CASSLERGLTGELFF. The CDR3 bases are TGTGCCAGCAGCTTGGAAAGGGGACTCACCGGGGAGCTGTTTTTT.

This clone was observed a few times. This chain joins TRBV19 and TRBJ1-1; D not resolved. Per germline, CDR1 LNHDA and CDR2 SQIVND (reference sequence). V lost 3 bases and J lost 5, with 13 bases in between. CDR3 length: 14 amino acids. CDR3 nucleotide sequence: TGTGCCAGTAGTATTCAATTTGGCTTGACTGAAGCTTTCTTT. It encodes CASSIQFGLTEAFF.

V is TRBV18 and J is TRBJ2-7; 7 bases fit TRBD1. Germline V gives CDR1 KGHSH, CDR2 LQKENI. The V gene end was trimmed by 1 base and the J gene end by 2 bases; junction bases not matched to a gene: 2. The CDR3 runs to 14 residues. The CDR3 nucleotides read TGTGCCAGCTCACCACGACAGGGAGCCTACGAGCAGTACTTC. Its translation is CASSPRQGAYEQYF.

V and J are TRBV6-1 and TRBJ1-6; a weak D match, TRBD1 (6 bases). CDR3 length equals 14 residues. Germline V gene data show CDR1 as MNHNS and CDR2 as SASEGT. The germline V and J ends were trimmed by 4 bases and 5 bases, with 9 bases remaining between them. CDR3 loop: CASSAEGDNSPLHF. In nucleotides, the CDR3 is TGTGCCAGCAGTGCAGAGGGGGATAATTCACCCCTCCACTTT.

In its sample, this clone was seen a few times. The chain has TRBV7-8 and TRBJ2-2, with D tentatively TRBD2 (6 bases). CDR3 size: 15 residues. The V gene lost 0 bases and the J gene lost 1 base, with 6 bases spanning the gap. Per germline, CDR1 SGHVS and CDR2 FQNEAQ. The CDR3 bases are TGTGCCAGCAGCTTAGCGGGGGGGAACACCGGGGAGCTGTTTTTT. Its translation is CASSLAGGNTGELFF. Filled out from reference TRBV7-8 and TRBJ2-2, the complete variable domain reads GAGVSQSPRYKVAKRGQDVALRCDPISGHVSLFWYQQALGQGPEFLTYFQNEAQLDKSGLPSDRFFAERPEGSVSTLKIQRTQQEDSAVYLCASSLAGGNTGELFFGEGSRLTVL.

This chain links TRBV13 with TRBJ2-1, with 7 bases lining up with TRBD2. Germline V gene data show CDR1 as PRHDT and CDR2 as FYEKMQ (reference sequence). The CDR3 extends over 14 amino acids. J lost 8 bases, V lost 5 bases, and 9 bases had no gene match. This chain's CDR3 is CASSRGGGPYEQFF. CDR3 coding DNA: TGTGCCAGCAGCCGCGGCGGGGGACCCTATGAGCAGTTCTTC.

The V and J genes are TRBV27 and TRBJ2-1; D call uncertain. Germline CDR1 MNHEY, CDR2 SMNVEV (reference sequence). V lost 6 bases and J lost 3, with 6 bases in between. The CDR3 consists of 12 residues. The chain's CDR3 is CASRGYYNEQFF. In nucleotides, the CDR3 is TGTGCCAGCAGGGGGTACTACAATGAGCAGTTCTTC.

This clone was seen more than once but under ten times. The rearrangement links TRBV15 to TRBJ1-5; weak D call: TRBD1 (6 bases). This CDR3 region has 16 residues. V lost 1 base to trimming and J lost 3 bases, with 13 bases between them. Germline CDR1 reads LNHNV; CDR2 reads YYDKDF (reference sequence). Here the CDR3 reads CATSRGPGAINQPQHF. CDR3 sequence (DNA): TGTGCCACCAGCAGAGGTCCGGGGGCAATCAATCAGCCCCAGCATTTT.

The CDR3 bases are TGTGCCAGCAGTCCCGTCAAGCCCCAGCATTTT. As protein: CASSPVKPQHF. The V gene is TRBV6-7, the J gene TRBJ1-5; D gene uncertain. TRBV6-7 falls under the ORF class, with uncertain function. CDR3 size: 11 residues. V was pared by 5 bases and J by 8 bases, with 7 bases between.